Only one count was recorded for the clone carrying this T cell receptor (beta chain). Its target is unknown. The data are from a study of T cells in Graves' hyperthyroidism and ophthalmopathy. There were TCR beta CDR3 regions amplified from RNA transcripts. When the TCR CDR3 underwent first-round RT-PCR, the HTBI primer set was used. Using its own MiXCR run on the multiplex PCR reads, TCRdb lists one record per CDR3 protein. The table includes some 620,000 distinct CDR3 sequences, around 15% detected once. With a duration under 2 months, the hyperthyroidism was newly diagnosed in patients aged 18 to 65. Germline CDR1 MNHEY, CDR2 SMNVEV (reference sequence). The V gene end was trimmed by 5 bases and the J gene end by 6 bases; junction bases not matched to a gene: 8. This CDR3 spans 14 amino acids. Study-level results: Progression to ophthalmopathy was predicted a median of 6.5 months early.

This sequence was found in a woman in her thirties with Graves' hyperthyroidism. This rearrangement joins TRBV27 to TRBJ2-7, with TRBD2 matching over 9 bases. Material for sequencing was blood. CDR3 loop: CASSMGLAVAEQYF. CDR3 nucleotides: TGTGCCAGCAGTATGGGACTAGCCGTGGCCGAGCAGTACTTC.